The present T cell receptor (beta chain) was sequenced within a study of blood T cells in healthy people across ages. Through a sample-barcoded 5' primer and a J-beta primer mix, a second PCR was run for about 6 to 12 cycles. MiXCR, applied by TCRdb to the 5' RACE reads, yields one record per CDR3 protein. The data contain hundreds of thousands of distinct CDR3 sequences, under 30% of them singletons. Note on this clonotype: Antigen specificity is unknown.

The germline gives CDR1 LGHDT, CDR2 YNNKEL (reference sequence). V lost 4 bases, J lost 11 bases, and 17 bases lay in between. The CDR3 extends over 13 amino acids. Study-wide results and caveats: The donors' CMV status was not determined, possibly confounding changes in expanded clonotypes. PBMCs were not sorted, which prevented a conclusive comparison of naive versus antigen-experienced cells. Among T cells, TCR beta diversity per million cells dropped roughly linearly as age rose.

V is TRBV3-1 and J is TRBJ2-5; D gene unclear. The sequence came from a woman over 75 in good health. Sequencing was carried out using blood. In nucleotides, the CDR3 is TGTGCCAGCAGCCCTTGGCCCACCAATGAGCAGTACTTC. It specifies CASSPWPTNEQYF.